These 20 T cell receptor beta chains originate from one sample sequenced in a study of cytomegalovirus exposure and HLA in healthy donors. Researchers ran the PCR with 60 Vbeta and 13 Jbeta primers. Measured with immunoSEQ multiplex PCR; TCRdb has only the in-frame clones, and not every one. Of tens of thousands of clones in the sample, approximately 80% are singletons; the top ten hold roughly 8%. Sequencing was performed on PBMCs. These TCRs come from a man aged 18 to 29 in good health and CMV-seropositive.

The chain employs TRBV30 and TRBJ1-4; D possibly corresponds to TRBD1 (5 bases). Trimming pared 2 bases from V and 8 bases from J, leaving 18 bases between. This CDR3 region has 15 residues. Germline V CDR1 and CDR2: GTSNPN, SVGIG (reference sequence). The CDR3 here is CAWSPSRWGGEKLFF. The CDR3 nucleotides read TGTGCCTGGAGTCCCTCCCGGTGGGGGGGAGAAAAACTGTTTTTT.

The rearrangement links TRBV6-1 to TRBJ1-6; D is unresolved. This CDR3 contains 13 residues. Germline CDR1 reads MNHNS; CDR2 reads SASEGT. Trimming stripped 7 bases from V and 7 bases from J, with 11 bases between. The chain's CDR3 is CASKKEGNSPLHF. In DNA, the CDR3 is TGTGCCAGCAAGAAAGAGGGCAATTCACCCCTCCACTTT.

The chain recombines TRBV6-1 with TRBJ1-5; weak D call: TRBD1 (6 bases). V was trimmed by 1 base and J by 4 bases, leaving 11 bases between them. Germline CDR1 reads MNHNS; CDR2 reads SASEGT. The CDR3 consists of 15 residues. CDR3 sequence (DNA): TGTGCCAGCAGTGAAGAGGACAGCCTAAATCAGCCCCAGCATTTT. This translates into CASSEEDSLNQPQHF.

The chain couples TRBV29-1 to TRBJ1-2, with TRBD1 identical over 7 bases. From germline, CDR1 is SQVTM and CDR2 ANQGSEA. The CDR3 sequence is 15 residues long. The J segment lost 1 base and the V segment lost 6 bases, leaving 11 bases of the junction unmatched. In DNA form, the CDR3 reads TGCAGCGTCGCCGGGACAGCAGAGGGTAACTATGGCTACACCTTC. This sequence encodes CSVAGTAEGNYGYTF.

CDR3 sequence: CASSEPGAEAFF. CDR3 sequence (DNA): TGCGCCAGCAGTGAGCCAGGGGCTGAAGCTTTCTTT. The V gene is TRBV10-1, the J gene TRBJ1-1; TRBD1 is a possible D gene (6 bases). Germline CDR1 reads WNHNN; CDR2 reads SYGVQD (reference sequence). The V and J ends lost 2 bases and 6 bases respectively, with 7 bases between them. The CDR3 consists of 12 residues.

J is TRBJ2-4 and V is TRBV6-5; D call uncertain. CDR1 is MNHEY, CDR2 SVGAGI, per germline. The V end lost 7 bases, the J end lost 4 bases, and 14 bases lay between the germline ends. The CDR3 is 14 amino acids. The CDR3 nucleotides read TGTGCCAGCAACCGTGCCACCGGGAAAAACATTCAGTACTTC. Translation gives CASNRATGKNIQYF.

In its sample, this clone was seen a few times. This sequence joins TRBV21-1 and TRBJ1-5. TRBV21-1 is a known pseudogene. The CDR3 is 13 residues long. CDR3 nucleotides: TGTGCCAGCGGGGACTATAGCAATCAGCCCCAGCATTTT. Protein sequence: CASGDYSNQPQHF.

V gene TRBV6-5 combines with J gene TRBJ2-5; no reliable D call. The CDR3 has 12 residues. Germline V gene lookup returns CDR1 MNHEY and CDR2 SVGAGI. V lost 6 bases and J lost 0, with 5 bases in between. The CDR3 nucleotides read TGTGCCAGCAGCCACTACCAAGAGACCCAGTACTTC. Translating gives CASSHYQETQYF.

The genes are TRBV25-1 and TRBJ1-2; D gene uncertain. Germline assignment: CDR1 MGHDK and CDR2 SYGVNS. This CDR3 region has 11 residues. V was cut by 3 bases and J by 9 bases, with 8 bases left in between. The CDR3 sequence: CASSEGGRYTF. The CDR3, as DNA: TGTGCCAGCAGTGAGGGAGGACGCTACACCTTC.

The chain couples TRBV30 to TRBJ1-1, with D possibly being TRBD1 (5 bases). CDR3 length: 14 residues. Trimming removed 5 bases at V and 5 bases at J, with 18 bases between. Germline lookup yields CDR1 GTSNPN and CDR2 SVGIG (reference sequence). CDR3 protein: CAWDRNGKGTEAFF. The DNA of the CDR3 is TGTGCCTGGGATCGTAATGGAAAGGGGACTGAAGCTTTCTTT.

Worth noting for this clone: The junction departs from germline at one end; a sequencing error may be responsible. The rearrangement uses TRBV7-7 and TRBJ2-3; 9 bases line up with TRBD2. Per the germline V gene, CDR1 is SSHAT and CDR2 is FNYEAQ (reference sequence). The CDR3 spans 15 residues. Here the CDR3 reads CASSPGLASADTQYF. For the CDR3, the DNA is TGTGCTAGCAGCCCCGGACTAGCGAGCGCAGATACGCAGTATTTT.

This chain uses TRBV2 with TRBJ2-7; 11 bases are a match to TRBD2. Germline CDR1 and CDR2: SNHLY and FYNNEI. Germline trimming cut 3 bases from V and 0 bases from J; bases unmatched to any gene: 10. This CDR3 comprises 18 residues. Written as DNA, the CDR3 is TGTGCCAGCAGTGACCGTTCACTAGCGGGAGCTTCCTCCTACGAGCAGTACTTC. It encodes CASSDRSLAGASSYEQYF.

DNA for the CDR3: TGTGCCAGTAGTCCGGGGACAGGCAATCAGCCCCAGCATTTT. Encoded protein: CASSPGTGNQPQHF. V usage is TRBV19 and J usage is TRBJ1-5; TRBD1 matches at 7 bases. Germline V gene lookup returns CDR1 LNHDA and CDR2 SQIVND (reference sequence). The length of the CDR3 is 14 residues. V lost 5 bases to trimming and J lost 2 bases; unmatched junction nucleotides: 3.

The chain combines TRBV30 with TRBJ2-7; 8 nucleotides match TRBD1. This CDR3 is built from 12 residues. Per germline, CDR1 GTSNPN and CDR2 SVGIG (reference sequence). V trimming: 4 bases; J trimming: 7 bases; junction bases outside the gene matches: 6. The CDR3, as DNA: TGTGCCTGGATCCAGGGGGCTTATGAGCAGTACTTC. Protein sequence: CAWIQGAYEQYF.

For the CDR3, the DNA is TGTGCCTGGAGTGTACTAGCGGGTAGCTCTGGGGCCAACGTCCTGACTTTC. Its protein product is CAWSVLAGSSGANVLTF. The rearrangement uses TRBV30 and TRBJ2-6, with 9 positions matching TRBD2. CDR1 is GTSNPN, CDR2 SVGIG, per germline (reference sequence). This CDR3 has 17 residues. Unmatched junction bases numbered 3, after V lost 0 bases and J lost 0 bases.

This clone was detected a few times. The rearrangement links TRBV6-5 to TRBJ1-1; 10 positions agree with TRBD1. V was clipped by 0 bases and J by 8 bases; unmatched bases: 6. The length of the CDR3 is 15 residues. Per the germline V gene, CDR1 is MNHEY and CDR2 is SVGAGI. This chain's CDR3 is CASSYSGTGATEAFF. The CDR3 region has the DNA TGTGCCAGCAGTTACTCTGGGACAGGGGCTACAGAAGCTTTCTTT.

This chain connects TRBV6-5 to TRBJ2-7; 9 bases agree with TRBD1. In germline, CDR1 is MNHEY, CDR2 SVGAGI. The CDR3 is made up of 15 amino acids. The V and J ends lost 4 bases and 2 bases, in that order; junction bases with no gene match: 6. CDR3 sequence: CASSLTGGAAYEQYF. For the CDR3, the DNA is TGTGCCAGCAGTTTAACAGGGGGCGCAGCCTACGAGCAGTACTTC.

The genes are TRBV18 and TRBJ2-7, with 8 bases lining up with TRBD1. After removal of 3 bases from V and 0 bases from J, the junction contained 4 bases not matched to a gene. The CDR3 extends over 15 amino acids. The germline V gene encodes CDR1 KGHSH and CDR2 LQKENI. The chain's CDR3 is CASSPGQGDSYEQYF. The DNA of the CDR3 is TGTGCCAGCTCACCCGGACAGGGAGACTCCTACGAGCAGTACTTC.

The rearrangement links TRBV6-1 to TRBJ2-2; D might be TRBD1 (5 bases). The length of the CDR3 is 13 residues. The ends were cut back, 6 bases at V and 5 bases at J, with 10 bases in the middle. Germline loops: CDR1 MNHNS, CDR2 SASEGT. CDR3 sequence reads: CASSRVGTGELFF. Written as DNA, the CDR3 is TGTGCCAGCAGCAGGGTCGGAACCGGGGAGCTGTTTTTT.

This clone came up a few times. The chain recombines TRBV6-5 with TRBJ1-4, with D possibly matching TRBD1 (6 bases). Germline loops: CDR1 MNHEY, CDR2 SVGAGI. This CDR3 spans 13 amino acids. V lost 9 bases and J lost 8, with 16 bases in between. The CDR3, as DNA: TGTGCCAGTCGGAACAGGGTCAACGAAAAACTGTTTTTT. Residues: CASRNRVNEKLFF.